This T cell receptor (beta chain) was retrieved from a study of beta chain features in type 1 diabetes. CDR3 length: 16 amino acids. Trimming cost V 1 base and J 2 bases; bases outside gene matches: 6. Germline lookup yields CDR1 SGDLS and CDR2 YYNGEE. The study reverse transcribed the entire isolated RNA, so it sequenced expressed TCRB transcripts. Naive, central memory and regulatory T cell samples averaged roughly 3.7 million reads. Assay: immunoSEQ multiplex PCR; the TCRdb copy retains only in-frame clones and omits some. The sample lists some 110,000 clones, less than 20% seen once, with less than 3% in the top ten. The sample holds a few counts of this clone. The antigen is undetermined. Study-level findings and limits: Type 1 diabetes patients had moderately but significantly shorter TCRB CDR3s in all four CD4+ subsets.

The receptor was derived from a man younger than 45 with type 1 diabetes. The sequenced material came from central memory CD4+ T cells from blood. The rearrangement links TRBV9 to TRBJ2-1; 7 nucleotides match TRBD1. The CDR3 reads CASSVTGADPYNEQFF. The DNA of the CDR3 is TGTGCCAGCAGCGTAACAGGGGCCGATCCCTACAATGAGCAGTTCTTC.